The 21 T cell receptor beta chains in this list originate from one sample, sequenced in a study of blood T cell repertoires in COVID-19. The protocol was immunoSEQ multiplex PCR, while the TCRdb copy is restricted to in-frame clones and leaves out a portion. The sample includes some 300,000 clones, nearly 90% of them seen just once. Specimen: PBMCs or T cells enriched from blood (not recorded which). Source of these receptors: a woman younger than 35 with acute COVID-19.

The J gene is TRBJ2-1, the V gene TRBV6-1; possibly TRBD2 for D (6 bases). CDR3 length: 16 amino acids. Germline CDR1 and CDR2: MNHNS and SASEGT. V lost 3 bases and J 2 bases, leaving 14 bases between the germline ends. The CDR3 sequence: CASSEAIADAYNEQFF. In nucleotides, the CDR3 is TGTGCCAGCAGTGAGGCCATAGCGGACGCCTACAATGAGCAGTTCTTC.

The CDR3 coding sequence is TGTGCCAGCCGACGGGGTGCAGATGAAAAACTGTTTTTT. Protein: CASRRGADEKLFF. The chain couples TRBV25-1 to TRBJ1-4; D remains unclear. The V gene's germline CDR1 is MGHDK and CDR2 SYGVNS. The V end was cut by 8 bases, the J end by 6 bases, with 13 bases between. This CDR3 comprises 13 residues.

V and J are TRBV27 and TRBJ2-3; D is unresolved. V was trimmed by 3 bases and J by 4 bases, leaving 5 bases between them. This CDR3 spans 12 amino acids. CDR1 is MNHEY and CDR2 is SMNVEV in the germline V gene (reference sequence). CDR3 sequence reads: CASSFTPDTQYF. The DNA for the CDR3 is TGTGCCAGCAGTTTCACTCCAGATACGCAGTATTTT.

The chain's CDR3 is CAMTAGREQDTQYF. In nucleotides, the CDR3 is TGTGCCATGACGGCCGGGAGAGAACAAGATACGCAGTATTTT. This chain joins TRBV10-3 and TRBJ2-3; TRBD2 might be the D (6 bases). Looked up from germline, CDR1 is ENHRY and CDR2 is SYGVKD. This CDR3 comprises 14 residues. Trimming removed 9 bases at V and 5 bases at J, with 18 bases between.

The genes are TRBV5-5 and TRBJ1-1; no reliable D call. The CDR3 sequence is 15 residues long. Trimming cost V 0 bases and J 4 bases, with 13 bases left between them. CDR1 is SGHKS, CDR2 YYEKEE, per germline (reference sequence). CDR3 region: CASSLGGLVRTEAFF. DNA of the CDR3: TGTGCCAGCAGCTTGGGAGGGTTGGTACGCACTGAAGCTTTCTTT.

V gene TRBV28 combines with J gene TRBJ1-1, with D uncertain. Germline CDR1 reads MDHEN; CDR2 reads SYDVKM. V gave up 4 bases and J gave up 1 base, with 10 bases separating them. The CDR3 consists of 14 residues. CDR3 amino acids: CASSSAGGNTEAFF. The CDR3 region has the DNA TGTGCCAGCAGTTCCGCCGGAGGGAACACTGAAGCTTTCTTT.

The J gene is TRBJ2-2, the V gene TRBV15; 11 bases align to TRBD2. Germline V gene data show CDR1 as LNHNV and CDR2 as YYDKDF (reference sequence). V gave up 0 bases and J gave up 5 bases; unmatched junction bases: 5. This CDR3 comprises 17 residues. CDR3 residues: CATSRDSGRATTGELFF. The CDR3 DNA reads TGTGCCACCAGCAGAGATAGCGGGAGGGCCACGACCGGGGAGCTGTTTTTT. Supplemented by reference TRBV15 and TRBJ2-2, the full variable domain reads DAMVIQNPRYQVTQFGKPVTLSCSQTLNHNVMYWYQQKSSQAPKLLFHYYDKDFNNEADTPDNFQSRRPNTSFCFLDIRSPGLGDTAMYLCATSRDSGRATTGELFFGEGSRLTVL.

The chain carries TRBV19 and TRBJ1-1; TRBD1 agrees at 8 bases. CDR3 size: 14 residues. With 3 bases clipped from V and 3 bases from J, the junction kept 3 bases outside the gene matches. The germline CDR1 and CDR2 sequences are LNHDA and SQIVND (reference sequence). The CDR3 region is CASSIQGAHTEAFF. The CDR3 DNA follows: TGTGCCAGTAGTATCCAGGGGGCTCACACTGAAGCTTTCTTT. Variable domain in full (rest from reference TRBV19 and TRBJ1-1): DGGITQSPKYLFRKEGQNVTLSCEQNLNHDAMYWYRQDPGQGLRLIYYSQIVNDFQKGDIAEGYSVSREKKESFPLTVTSAQKNPTAFYLCASSIQGAHTEAFFGQGTRLTVV.

This rearrangement joins TRBV6-5 to TRBJ2-5; D gene uncertain. Trimming took off 7 bases at V and 1 base at J, with 19 bases between the two ends. Germline-derived CDR1 and CDR2 are MNHEY and SVGAGI. The length of the CDR3 is 16 residues. In DNA form, the CDR3 reads TGTGCCAGCAATTATCTCGAGAAGTCGCTCCAAGAGACCCAGTACTTC. Translating gives CASNYLEKSLQETQYF.

The chain couples TRBV28 to TRBJ1-4, with a tentative D call TRBD1 (5 bases). The V end lost 7 bases, the J end lost 8 bases, and 20 bases lay between the germline ends. This CDR3 has 15 residues. Looked up from germline, CDR1 is MDHEN and CDR2 is SYDVKM. The CDR3 sequence is CASTSLGAGEEKLFF. CDR3 sequence (DNA): TGTGCCAGCACCTCTCTAGGGGCGGGAGAAGAAAAACTGTTTTTT.

The chain links TRBV27 to TRBJ2-7; unclear D gene. CDR1 and CDR2 (germline): MNHEY, SMNVEV (reference sequence). V gave up 4 bases and J gave up 1 base, with 14 bases separating them. CDR3 size: 15 residues. Here the CDR3 DNA reads TGTGCCAGCAGTTCCCTAGTGGGTACATCCTACGAGCAGTACTTC. Its translation is CASSSLVGTSYEQYF.

The rearrangement links TRBV30 to TRBJ1-1; TRBD1 matches at 10 bases. The CDR3 length is 17 residues. Trimming removed 0 bases from V and 1 base from J; junction bases left unmatched: 8. The germline V gene has CDR1 GTSNPN and CDR2 SVGIG (reference sequence). CDR3 sequence (DNA): TGTGCCTGGAGTGTGGTGAGGACAGGGGGGAAGAACACTGAAGCTTTCTTT. Its translation: CAWSVVRTGGKNTEAFF.

This sequence joins TRBV27 and TRBJ1-2; TRBD1 matches 8 bases. The CDR3 totals 14 residues. CDR1 is MNHEY, CDR2 SMNVEV, per germline (reference sequence). J gave up 6 bases and V 6 bases, and 9 bases lay outside the gene matches. CDR3 region: CASRRTGSVDGYTF. CDR3 DNA: TGTGCCAGCAGGCGGACAGGGTCGGTAGATGGCTACACCTTC.

This clone was detected only once. J is TRBJ1-2 and V is TRBV28; the D gene is possibly TRBD1 (5 bases). V was cut by 3 bases and J by 4 bases, with 12 bases left in between. The germline V gene has CDR1 MDHEN and CDR2 SYDVKM. The CDR3 is 14 amino acids. CDR3 sequence (DNA): TGTGCCAGCAGTTTGGGGCCCGATAGCTATGGCTACACCTTC. Translating it yields CASSLGPDSYGYTF.

This clone has only one observation. V is TRBV18 and J is TRBJ2-7; 7 nucleotides align to TRBD2. From germline, CDR1 is KGHSH and CDR2 LQKENI. J was trimmed by 2 bases and V by 3 bases; bases with no gene match: 4. The CDR3 runs to 14 residues. The CDR3 protein is CASSPASGPYEQYF. The DNA of the CDR3 is TGTGCCAGCTCACCTGCTAGCGGACCCTACGAGCAGTACTTC.

The chain joins TRBV30 to TRBJ1-2; 7 positions match TRBD1. The J segment lost 0 bases and the V segment lost 1 base, leaving 11 bases of the junction unmatched. Germline CDR1 GTSNPN, CDR2 SVGIG (reference sequence). The CDR3 spans 17 residues. CDR3 sequence: CAWSAGTALLSNYGYTF. The CDR3 DNA reads TGTGCCTGGAGTGCCGGGACAGCGCTCCTCTCTAACTATGGCTACACCTTC.

V and J are TRBV6-5 and TRBJ1-2; D is perhaps TRBD1 (6 bases). The CDR3 is made up of 14 amino acids. V lost 7 bases, J lost 6 bases, and 18 bases lay in between. CDR1 is MNHEY, CDR2 SVGAGI, per germline. The CDR3 sequence is CASTLNPGGHGYTF. The CDR3 DNA follows: TGTGCCAGCACCCTTAATCCGGGGGGGCATGGCTACACCTTC.

This clone came up a few times. The rearrangement joins TRBV6-4 to TRBJ2-2, with 8 bases fitting TRBD1. The junction had 6 bases not matched to a gene; V was cut back by 0 bases and J by 3 bases. The CDR3 loop spans 17 amino acids. The V gene's germline CDR1 is MRHNA and CDR2 SNTAGT. The CDR3 is CASSDSAQGADTGELFF. CDR3 DNA sequence: TGTGCCAGCAGTGACTCGGCGCAGGGGGCGGACACCGGGGAGCTGTTTTTT.

V usage is TRBV4-1 and J usage is TRBJ2-1; D is undetermined. Germline-derived CDR1 and CDR2 are MGHRA and YSYEKL. V was shortened by 0 bases and J by 8 bases, with 14 bases between the two germline ends. The CDR3 loop spans 15 amino acids. The CDR3 nucleotides are TGCGCCAGCAGCCAAGACGATCGTCCACTGGATGAGCAGTTCTTC. This translates into CASSQDDRPLDEQFF.

The J gene is TRBJ1-1, the V gene TRBV18; 8 bases are a match to TRBD1. CDR3 length: 15 amino acids. Unmatched junction bases numbered 8, after V lost 5 bases and J lost 3 bases. Germline-derived CDR1 and CDR2 are KGHSH and LQKENI. The CDR3 nucleotides read TGTGCCAGCTCATTAACAGGGGGAGAGGACACTGAAGCTTTCTTT. Its protein product is CASSLTGGEDTEAFF.

This clone was observed a single time. The chain uses TRBV7-3 and TRBJ2-3; TRBD2 matches at 9 bases. The CDR3 is 17 residues long. V dropped 3 bases and J dropped 3; count of bases not matched to a gene: 10. Germline CDR1 SGHTA, CDR2 FQGTGA. The CDR3 DNA sequence: TGTGCCAGCAGCTTCGACGGAGTAGCGGGAGCTACAGATACGCAGTATTTT. Its translation is CASSFDGVAGATDTQYF.